The T cell receptor (beta chain) described here comes from a study of naive and memory T cell subsets. Note on this clonotype: Its antigen is currently unknown.

V lost 1 base, J lost 0 bases, and 12 bases lay in between. Germline V gene data show CDR1 as SGHVS and CDR2 as FNYEAQ. The CDR3 is 16 amino acids. Two oligonucleotides, mixed equimolar, formed the beta constant-region primer covering TRBC1 and TRBC2. Four rounds of PCR amplified the ligated cDNA using nested alpha and beta constant-region primers plus SP2. TCRdb re-called the UMI-ligation and nested PCR reads with MiXCR, one entry per CDR3 protein. The table includes approximately 90,000 distinct CDR3 sequences, around 11% detected once. Findings of the study overall: Naive repertoires, especially CD8, held a few larger clonotypes, possibly memory cells re-expressing CD45RA.

This sequence was found in a human donor in good health. Sequencing was done on a sample of naive CD4+ T cells from blood. This rearrangement joins TRBV7-6 to TRBJ1-1; D call uncertain. The CDR3 spells CASSLGWAGMNTEAFF. Here the CDR3 DNA reads TGTGCCAGCAGCTTAGGTTGGGCAGGAATGAACACTGAAGCTTTCTTT. The full variable domain, with the rest looked up from reference TRBV7-6 and TRBJ1-1, is GAGVSQSPRYKVTKRGQDVALRCDPISGHVSLYWYRQALGQGPEFLTYFNYEAQQDKSGLPNDRFSAERPEGSISTLTIQRTEQRDSAMYRCASSLGWAGMNTEAFFGQGTRLTVV.